The 2 T cell receptor beta chains below come from one sample, sequenced in a study of neoadjuvant anti-PD-1 for oral cavity cancer. Time point specified: after neoadjuvant nivolumab, at surgical resection. Assay used: immunoSEQ multiplex PCR; TCRdb lists only in-frame clones, some missing. The sample contains roughly 7,800 clones, roughly 60% of which appear only once. The material was PBMCs, obtained after nivolumab (anti-PD-1) treatment. The receptors come from a person aged 35-79 years with oral cavity squamous cell carcinoma.

The chain has TRBV19 and TRBJ1-1; D is unresolved. Germline lookup yields CDR1 LNHDA and CDR2 SQIVND (reference sequence). There are 14 residues in the CDR3. V was trimmed by 3 bases and J by 0 bases, leaving 8 bases between them. The CDR3 DNA sequence: TGTGCCAGTAGTATTGGCACCTTGAACACTGAAGCTTTCTTT. Translating it yields CASSIGTLNTEAFF. The full variable domain, in which reference TRBV19 and TRBJ1-1 provide the parts outside the CDR3, is DGGITQSPKYLFRKEGQNVTLSCEQNLNHDAMYWYRQDPGQGLRLIYYSQIVNDFQKGDIAEGYSVSREKKESFPLTVTSAQKNPTAFYLCASSIGTLNTEAFFGQGTRLTVV.

CDR3 region: CATSRDPSSYEQYF. CDR3 in DNA: TGTGCCACCAGCAGAGATCCGTCCTCCTACGAGCAGTACTTC. The rearrangement links TRBV15 to TRBJ2-7; no firm D call. Germline loops: CDR1 LNHNV, CDR2 YYDKDF (reference sequence). The ends were cut back, 0 bases at V and 0 bases at J, with 6 bases in the middle. CDR3 length equals 14 residues.